This TCR beta chain appears in the sequencing data of a study of shared clonotypes between healthy human individuals. V shed 8 bases and J 0 bases; nucleotides not matched to a gene: 8. The germline gives CDR1 MDHEN, CDR2 SYDVKM. The CDR3 is 16 amino acids. TCRdb's copy holds only in-frame clones and misses some; the assay was immunoSEQ multiplex PCR. The sample shows approximately 530,000 clones, less than 96% of them seen only once. Sequencing input: naive CD4+ T cells sorted from blood. Subset here: CD45RA+ positively selected. This sequence joins TRBV28 and TRBJ1-5, with 9 positions matching TRBD1. This receptor was obtained from a woman in her twenties or thirties in good health. CDR3 protein: CASLTGGSGSNQPQHF. The CDR3 nucleotides read TGTGCCAGCCTTACAGGGGGCAGTGGTAGCAATCAGCCCCAGCATTTT.